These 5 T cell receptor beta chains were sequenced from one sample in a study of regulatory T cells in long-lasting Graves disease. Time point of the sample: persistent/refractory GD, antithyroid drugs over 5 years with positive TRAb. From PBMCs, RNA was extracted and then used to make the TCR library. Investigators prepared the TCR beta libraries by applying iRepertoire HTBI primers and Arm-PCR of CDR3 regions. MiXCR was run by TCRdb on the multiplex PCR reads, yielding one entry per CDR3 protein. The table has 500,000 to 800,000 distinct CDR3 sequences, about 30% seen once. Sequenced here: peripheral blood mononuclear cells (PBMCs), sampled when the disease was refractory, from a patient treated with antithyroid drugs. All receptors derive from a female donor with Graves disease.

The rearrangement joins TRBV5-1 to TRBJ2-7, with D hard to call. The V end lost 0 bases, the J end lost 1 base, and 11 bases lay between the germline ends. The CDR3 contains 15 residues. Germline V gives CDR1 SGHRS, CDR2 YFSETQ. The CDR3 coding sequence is TGCGCCAGCAGCTTGGGTCCCAGAAATTCCTACGAGCAGTACTTC. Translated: CASSLGPRNSYEQYF.

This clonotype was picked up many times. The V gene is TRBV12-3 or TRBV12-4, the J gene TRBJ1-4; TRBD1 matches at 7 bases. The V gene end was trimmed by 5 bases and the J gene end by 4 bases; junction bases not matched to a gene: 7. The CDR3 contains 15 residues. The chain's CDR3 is CASSEQGRGNEKLFF. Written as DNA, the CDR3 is TGTGCCAGCAGTGAACAGGGGAGGGGTAATGAAAAACTGTTTTTT.

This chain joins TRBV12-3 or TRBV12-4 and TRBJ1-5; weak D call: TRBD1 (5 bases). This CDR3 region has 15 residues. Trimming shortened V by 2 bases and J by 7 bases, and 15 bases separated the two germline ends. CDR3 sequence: CASSLSFRVGQPQHF. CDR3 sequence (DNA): TGTGCCAGCAGTTTATCGTTCAGGGTCGGACAGCCCCAGCATTTT.

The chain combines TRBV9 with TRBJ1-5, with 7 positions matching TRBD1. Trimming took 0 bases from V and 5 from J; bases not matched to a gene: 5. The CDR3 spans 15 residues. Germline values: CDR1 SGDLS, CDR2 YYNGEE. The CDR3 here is CASSVEGGADQPQHF. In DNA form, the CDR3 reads TGTGCCAGCAGCGTAGAAGGGGGCGCGGATCAGCCCCAGCATTTT. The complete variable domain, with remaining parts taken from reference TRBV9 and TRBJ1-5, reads DSGVTQTPKHLITATGQRVTLRCSPRSGDLSVYWYQQSLDQGLQFLIQYYNGEERAKGNILERFSAQQFPDLHSELNLSSLELGDSALYFCASSVEGGADQPQHFGDGTRLSIL.

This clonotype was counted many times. The CDR3 region is CASSTFRLNTEAFF. DNA of the CDR3: TGTGCCAGCAGTACCTTCAGGTTGAACACTGAAGCTTTCTTT. The chain joins TRBV28 to TRBJ1-1, with unresolved D. Germline lookup yields CDR1 MDHEN and CDR2 SYDVKM. This CDR3 contains 14 residues. Deletions cut 5 bases from V and 0 bases from J, with 10 bases between.